Presented here are 25 T cell receptor beta chains from one specimen sequenced in a study of neurological immune-mediated disorders. TCRdb reprocessed the 5' RACE reads via MiXCR and lists one record per CDR3 protein. The repertoire holds roughly 80,000 distinct CDR3 sequences, around a tenth seen once, with 1.8% in the top ten. Sequencing was done on a sample of PBMCs. The receptor set was obtained from a man aged 40-55 years in good health.

There are many counts of this clonotype. The chain employs TRBV5-1 and TRBJ2-1; 11 bases line up with TRBD1. CDR1 and CDR2 from the germline V gene are SGHRS and YFSETQ. V shed 4 bases, J shed 9 bases, and the junction held 9 bases outside the gene matches. The CDR3 totals 15 residues. The CDR3 loop is CASSPLDRGQGEQFF. The CDR3 DNA reads TGCGCCAGCAGCCCGCTGGACAGGGGGCAGGGTGAGCAGTTCTTC.

This clonotype occurred many times. V gene TRBV9 combines with J gene TRBJ2-3; TRBD1 aligns across 8 bases. This CDR3 is built from 15 residues. V lost 3 bases, J lost 2 bases, and 5 bases stayed unmatched. CDR1 is SGDLS, CDR2 YYNGEE, per germline. CDR3 bases: TGTGCCAGCAGCGGGGGGACAGGTAACACAGATACGCAGTATTTT. The encoded protein is CASSGGTGNTDTQYF.

This clonotype occurred many times. The chain couples TRBV7-9 to TRBJ2-3; D uncertain. Per the germline V gene, CDR1 is SEHNR and CDR2 is FQNEAQ (reference sequence). CDR3 size: 12 residues. V was shortened by 3 bases and J by 2 bases, with 3 bases between the two germline ends. CDR3 nucleotide sequence: TGTGCCAGCAGCTTGATCACAGATACGCAGTATTTT. The encoded protein is CASSLITDTQYF.

In this sample, this clonotype turned up many times. The chain links TRBV7-9 to TRBJ1-2; D is perhaps TRBD1 (5 bases). The germline V gene encodes CDR1 SEHNR and CDR2 FQNEAQ (reference sequence). Trimming cost V 3 bases and J 8 bases, with 16 bases left between them. This CDR3 is 14 amino acids long. CDR3 in DNA: TGTGCCAGCAGCTTGGGCCCAGGGAAGGAAGGCTACACCTTC. It is translated as CASSLGPGKEGYTF.

This clonotype came up many times. The chain uses TRBV20-1 and TRBJ2-7; D gene ambiguous. Trimming stripped 4 bases from V and 3 bases from J, with 13 bases between. Germline loops: CDR1 DFQATT, CDR2 SNEGSKA (reference sequence). This CDR3 is built from 13 residues. The CDR3 coding sequence is TGCAGTGCTAAGGGATCGCTTTTCTACGAGCAGTACTTC. Amino acid sequence: CSAKGSLFYEQYF.

This clonotype was counted a few times. The CDR3 region is CASSRTGETEAFF. CDR3 bases: TGTGCCAGCAGCAGGACAGGGGAGACTGAAGCTTTCTTT. V usage is TRBV28 and J usage is TRBJ1-1; 9 bases map to TRBD1. The CDR3 has 13 amino acids. The V gene's germline CDR1 is MDHEN and CDR2 SYDVKM. The V and J ends lost 6 bases and 5 bases, in that order; junction bases with no gene match: 4.

This clonotype has a count of ten or more. V is TRBV29-1 and J is TRBJ2-5; no firm D call. The germline V and J ends were trimmed by 3 bases and 5 bases, with 13 bases remaining between them. The germline gives CDR1 SQVTM, CDR2 ANQGSEA. CDR3 length: 13 residues. Written as DNA, the CDR3 is TGCAGCGTTGACAGGCCCTTAACGGAGACCCAGTACTTC. This encodes CSVDRPLTETQYF. Drawing the rest from reference TRBV29-1 and TRBJ2-5, the complete variable domain is SAVISQKPSRDICQRGTSLTIQCQVDSQVTMMFWYRQQPGQSLTLIATANQGSEATYESGFVIDKFPISRPNLTFSTLTVSNMSPEDSSIYLCSVDRPLTETQYFGPGTRLLVL.

This clonotype was counted ten times or more. The chain has TRBV10-3 and TRBJ1-4, with a tentative D call TRBD1 (5 bases). Trimming stripped 3 bases from V and 8 bases from J, with 16 bases between. The V gene's germline CDR1 is ENHRY and CDR2 SYGVKD. This CDR3 has 15 residues. DNA for the CDR3: TGTGCCATCAGTGAAAGGGGCAGCTCAGAAGAAAAACTGTTTTTT. Translated: CAISERGSSEEKLFF.

This clonotype was counted ten times or more. The chain is built from TRBV7-2 and TRBJ2-4; D may be TRBD1 (6 bases). V was shortened by 5 bases and J by 5 bases, with 16 bases between the two germline ends. Looked up from germline, CDR1 is SGHTA and CDR2 is FQGNSA. The CDR3 contains 15 residues. This CDR3 reads CASSRTTGSQNIQYF. DNA for the CDR3: TGTGCCAGCAGCCGAACTACAGGGTCCCAAAACATTCAGTACTTC.

In its sample, this clonotype was seen many times. The chain combines TRBV5-5 with TRBJ1-1, with TRBD1 as a possible D gene (5 bases). V lost 3 bases, J lost 2 bases, and 17 bases lay in between. The CDR3 has 16 residues. Germline V gives CDR1 SGHKS, CDR2 YYEKEE (reference sequence). The CDR3 DNA follows: TGTGCCAGCAGCTCTGCCCCCGACAGTTCAAACACTGAAGCTTTCTTT. The encoded protein is CASSSAPDSSNTEAFF.

This clonotype was seen many times. CDR3 bases: TGTGCCAGCAGTTTTCCCCTGGGGGGGAACTATGGCTACACCTTC. Protein product: CASSFPLGGNYGYTF. The J gene is TRBJ1-2, the V gene TRBV12-3 or TRBV12-4; tentatively, D is TRBD1 (5 bases). The length of the CDR3 is 15 residues. The V and J ends lost 3 bases and 2 bases respectively, with 13 bases between them.

This clonotype was counted ten times or more. The chain is built from TRBV3-1 and TRBJ2-2, with no clear D. Germline V gives CDR1 LGHDT, CDR2 YNNKEL (reference sequence). The germline V and J ends were trimmed by 4 bases and 2 bases, with 5 bases remaining between them. The CDR3 runs to 13 residues. The CDR3 spells CASSRTNTGELFF. CDR3 nucleotides: TGTGCCAGCAGCCGGACCAACACCGGGGAGCTGTTTTTT.

This clonotype was picked up many times. V gene TRBV10-3 combines with J gene TRBJ2-3; 9 nucleotides match TRBD2. This CDR3 is built from 16 residues. Trimming took 5 bases from V and 1 from J; bases not matched to a gene: 7. CDR1 and CDR2 from the germline V gene are ENHRY and SYGVKD. CDR3 in amino acids: CAISNRLAERTDTQYF. In DNA, the CDR3 is TGTGCCATCAGTAACAGACTAGCGGAGCGCACAGATACGCAGTATTTT.

Many counts were recorded for this clonotype. The chain joins TRBV5-1 to TRBJ2-3; D is unresolved. The germline V gene has CDR1 SGHRS and CDR2 YFSETQ. This CDR3 contains 13 residues. V was trimmed by 2 bases and J by 0 bases, leaving 4 bases between them. CDR3 bases: TGCGCCAGCAGCTTACAGAGCACAGATACGCAGTATTTT. Translated: CASSLQSTDTQYF.

The J gene is TRBJ2-6, the V gene TRBV5-1; D remains unclear. Trimming left V 0 bases short and J 1 base short, with 11 bases between. The germline CDR1 and CDR2 sequences are SGHRS and YFSETQ. This CDR3 region has 17 residues. The CDR3 loop reads CASSLGQTTSGANVLTF. The CDR3 DNA sequence: TGCGCCAGCAGCTTGGGCCAGACCACGTCTGGGGCCAACGTCCTGACTTTC.

This clonotype was seen repeatedly, ten times or more. This chain connects TRBV20-1 to TRBJ2-7; a possible D gene is TRBD1 (6 bases). V gave up 0 bases and J gave up 3 bases, with 12 bases separating them. CDR1 DFQATT and CDR2 SNEGSKA come from the germline V gene (reference sequence). CDR3 length: 14 residues. The CDR3 DNA reads TGCAGTGCTAGAGAGGGGAGACAGGTCTACGAGCAGTACTTC. This sequence encodes CSAREGRQVYEQYF.

This clonotype showed up many times. This chain links TRBV6-2 or TRBV6-3 with TRBJ2-3, with D hard to call. This CDR3 spans 12 amino acids. Germline-derived CDR1 and CDR2 are MNHEY and SVGEGT. V lost 5 bases to trimming and J lost 1 base, with 4 bases between them. The CDR3 protein is CASSRGTDTQYF. The CDR3 region has the DNA TGTGCCAGCAGTCGGGGCACAGATACGCAGTATTTT.

In this sample, this clonotype turned up many times. The chain links TRBV3-1 to TRBJ1-5; 7 nucleotides align to TRBD1. The germline V gene encodes CDR1 LGHDT and CDR2 YNNKEL (reference sequence). J lost 9 bases, V lost 3 bases, and 11 bases had no gene match. This CDR3 contains 15 residues. The CDR3 DNA follows: TGTGCCAGCAGCCAGAACAGGGGAGGTATAGCGCCCCAGCATTTT. It yields the protein CASSQNRGGIAPQHF. Full variable domain (rest looked up from reference TRBV3-1 and TRBJ1-5): DTAVSQTPKYLVTQMGNDKSIKCEQNLGHDTMYWYKQDSKKFLKIMFSYNNKELIINETVPNRFSPKSPDKAHLNLHINSLELGDSAVYFCASSQNRGGIAPQHFGDGTRLSIL.

This clonotype has at least ten counts. The chain employs TRBV15 and TRBJ2-1, with TRBD2 identical over 13 bases. The V segment lost 5 bases and the J segment 7 bases; nucleotides outside the gene matches: 8. There are 16 residues in the CDR3. Looked up from germline, CDR1 is LNHNV and CDR2 is YYDKDF (reference sequence). CDR3 amino acids: CATSPRTSGGRNEQFF. The CDR3 nucleotides read TGTGCCACCAGCCCGCGGACTAGCGGGGGAAGGAATGAGCAGTTCTTC.

In this sample, this clonotype turned up many times. The rearrangement uses TRBV7-8 and TRBJ2-7; tentative D call: TRBD2 (6 bases). This CDR3 is built from 14 residues. In germline, CDR1 is SGHVS, CDR2 FQNEAQ. The germline V and J ends were trimmed by 4 bases and 4 bases, with 14 bases remaining between them. The CDR3 DNA is TGTGCCAGCAGCTCGCGGGACTCATCATACGAGCAGTACTTC. This encodes CASSSRDSSYEQYF.

As regards this clonotype: Since a much larger clone is just one base distant, this may be a read error. V and J are TRBV19 and TRBJ1-6; TRBD1 might be the D (6 bases). This CDR3 has 13 amino acids. V lost 3 bases to trimming and J lost 7 bases, with 7 bases between them. Germline V CDR1 and CDR2: LNHDA, SQIVND (reference sequence). CDR3 region: CASSIRGNSPLHF. CDR3 DNA: TGTGCCAGTAGTATCAGGGGCAATTCACCCCTCCACTTT.

This clonotype was recorded at least ten times. V and J are TRBV12-3 or TRBV12-4 and TRBJ1-5; tentatively, D is TRBD1 (5 bases). The CDR3 consists of 14 residues. Trimming shortened V by 4 bases and J by 3 bases, and 10 bases separated the two germline ends. The CDR3 here is CASSSGGTNQPQHF. Written as DNA, the CDR3 is TGTGCCAGCAGTTCAGGAGGGACCAATCAGCCCCAGCATTTT.

This clonotype ranks as medium-sized. The V and J genes are TRBV12-3 or TRBV12-4 and TRBJ2-5; no clear D gene. Between the trimmed V and J ends, which lost 7 bases and 5 bases, there was a span of 11 bases. CDR3 length: 12 residues. CDR3: CASKRLGETQYF. For the CDR3, the DNA is TGTGCCAGCAAACGGCTGGGGGAGACCCAGTACTTC.

There are many counts of this clonotype. The chain combines TRBV10-3 with TRBJ1-6; D may be TRBD1 (5 bases). Trimming stripped 0 bases from V and 5 bases from J, with 11 bases between. CDR3 size: 16 residues. The germline V gene has CDR1 ENHRY and CDR2 SYGVKD. CDR3: CAISESRQPNNSPLHF. As DNA, the CDR3 is TGTGCCATCAGTGAGTCGAGACAGCCGAATAATTCACCCCTCCACTTT.

V gene TRBV10-2 combines with J gene TRBJ2-1, with D perhaps TRBD1 (5 bases). Germline loops: CDR1 WSHSY, CDR2 SAAADI. Trimming stripped 8 bases from V and 7 bases from J, with 12 bases between. The CDR3 is 12 residues long. This CDR3 reads CASSQGGNEQFF. CDR3 DNA sequence: TGCGCCAGCTCCCAGGGTGGAAATGAGCAGTTCTTC.